Shown below are 30 T cell receptor beta chains from a single sample sequenced in a study of monozygotic twins with inflammatory bowel disease. TCRdb reprocessed the 5' RACE reads and reports one entry per CDR3 protein, with no DNA. Here the sample table reports about 210,000 distinct CDR3 sequences. The sequencing input was blood. Receptors originate from a human donor with ulcerative colitis or Crohn's disease, or a healthy co-twin of an affected twin (not recorded which).

The chain employs TRBV2 and TRBJ2-1; with no DNA, the TCRdb D assignment of TRBD2 cannot be verified. The CDR3 loop spans 15 amino acids. Germline V CDR1 and CDR2: SNHLY, FYNNEI. The CDR3 is CASRRTSGLYNEQFF.

The rearrangement links TRBV7-3 to TRBJ2-1. The germline V gene encodes CDR1 SGHTA and CDR2 FQGTGA. The CDR3 sequence is 16 residues long. CDR3 amino acids: CASSLTGGSSYNEQFF. Combining the CDR3 with reference TRBV7-3 and TRBJ2-1 gives the whole variable domain GAGVSQTPSNKVTEKGKYVELRCDPISGHTALYWYRQSLGQGPEFLIYFQGTGAADDSGLPNDRFFAVRPEGSVSTLKIQRTERGDSAVYLCASSLTGGSSYNEQFFGPGTRLTVL.

This chain uses TRBV7-7 with TRBJ2-5; TCRdb reports TRBD1, a call that lacks DNA to check it against. CDR3 size: 14 residues. The germline V gene has CDR1 SSHAT and CDR2 FNYEAQ (reference sequence). CDR3 residues: CASSQPGTGETQYF.

The rearrangement joins TRBV10-3 to TRBJ1-6; the D gene TCRdb calls, TRBD1, cannot be checked with no DNA. In germline, CDR1 is ENHRY, CDR2 SYGVKD. The CDR3 is 16 amino acids. This CDR3 reads CAISEMSQGYNSPLHF.

V usage is TRBV5-6 and J usage is TRBJ1-2. CDR1 and CDR2 (germline): SGHDT, YYEEEE. The CDR3 is 15 residues long. CDR3 in amino acids: CASSLDADWGYGYTF.

This sequence joins TRBV25-1 and TRBJ1-2; TCRdb's D gene call, TRBD1, goes unchecked for lack of DNA. The CDR3 consists of 13 residues. Germline values: CDR1 MGHDK, CDR2 SYGVNS. The CDR3 reads CASSRTVNYGYTF.

This chain joins TRBV6-5 and TRBJ2-5; TCRdb's assignment of TRBD2 cannot be checked, as there is no DNA. Germline CDR1 MNHEY, CDR2 SVGAGI. This CDR3 comprises 13 residues. CDR3: CASTLPGLKTQYF.

The V call is TRBV7-9, the J call TRBJ2-7. Germline CDR1 and CDR2: SEHNR and FQNEAQ (reference sequence). This CDR3 has 14 amino acids. The CDR3 loop is CASSLPGRSDEQYF.

The V gene is TRBV18, the J gene TRBJ2-5. The CDR3 sequence is 13 residues long. Germline values: CDR1 KGHSH, CDR2 LQKENI. CDR3 sequence reads: CASSPEIGETQYF.

V and J are TRBV6-6 and TRBJ2-7. Germline-derived CDR1 and CDR2 are MNHNY and SVGAGI (reference sequence). The length of the CDR3 is 14 residues. CDR3: CASSYPGTYYEQYF.

The rearrangement joins TRBV4-3 to TRBJ2-1; TCRdb returns TRBD1, unconfirmable since there is no DNA. CDR3 length: 16 amino acids. CDR1 is LGHNA, CDR2 YSLEER, per germline. CDR3 loop: CASSPLGKGGNNEQFF.

The chain couples TRBV5-4 to TRBJ2-3. CDR3 length: 15 amino acids. Germline CDR1 is SGHNT and CDR2 is YYREEE (reference sequence). CDR3 residues: CASSFSSKGTDTQYF. The entire variable domain, with the rest obtained from reference TRBV5-4 and TRBJ2-3, is as follows: ETGVTQSPTHLIKTRGQQVTLRCSSQSGHNTVSWYQQALGQGPQFIFQYYREEENGRGNFPPRFSGLQFPNYSSELNVNALELDDSALYLCASSFSSKGTDTQYFGPGTRLTVL.

This chain connects TRBV20-1 to TRBJ2-3; TCRdb's assignment of TRBD2 cannot be checked, as there is no DNA. This CDR3 contains 16 residues. Germline V CDR1 and CDR2: DFQATT, SNEGSKA (reference sequence). The CDR3 region is CSARVAGGFLTDTQYF.

The CDR3 reads CASSDKTEAFF. The chain joins TRBV5-1 to TRBJ1-1. CDR3 length: 11 residues. Germline values: CDR1 SGHRS, CDR2 YFSETQ.

The rearrangement links TRBV7-2 to TRBJ2-7. The CDR3 is 12 residues long. Germline V CDR1 and CDR2: SGHTA, FQGNSA. The CDR3 is CASSISRNEQYF.

The genes are TRBV6-2 or TRBV6-3 and TRBJ1-4; checking the TCRdb D call of TRBD1 is not possible without DNA. The CDR3 is 18 residues long. Germline loops: CDR1 MNHEY, CDR2 SVGEGT. CDR3 protein: CASSYQTGTSSINEKLFF.

V is TRBV5-1 and J is TRBJ2-1; absent DNA, TCRdb's TRBD1 call cannot be checked. There are 15 residues in the CDR3. Germline assignment: CDR1 SGHRS and CDR2 YFSETQ. The CDR3 is CASSFNGGINGEQFF.

V usage is TRBV6-5 and J usage is TRBJ2-3; absent DNA, TCRdb's TRBD1 call cannot be checked. The CDR3 is 15 amino acids. Germline V gives CDR1 MNHEY, CDR2 SVGAGI. CDR3 loop: CASSYAEGSTDTQYF.

The chain joins TRBV4-2 to TRBJ1-1; the D call from TCRdb, TRBD1, cannot be confirmed without DNA. The CDR3 loop spans 15 amino acids. Germline V lookup: CDR1 LGHNA, CDR2 YNFKEQ. CDR3 sequence reads: CASSQGAQGNTEAFF.

J is TRBJ1-3 and V is TRBV5-1. This CDR3 has 15 residues. Germline V CDR1 and CDR2: SGHRS, YFSETQ. CDR3 residues: CASSVDGSSGNTIYF.

This rearrangement joins TRBV30 to TRBJ1-1; as DNA is missing, the TRBD1 call by TCRdb cannot be tested. CDR1 is GTSNPN and CDR2 is SVGIG in the germline V gene (reference sequence). CDR3 length: 12 residues. The CDR3 reads CAWRGGHIEAFF.

This sequence joins TRBV20-1 and TRBJ1-2. Germline V gene lookup returns CDR1 DFQATT and CDR2 SNEGSKA (reference sequence). This CDR3 has 11 residues. This chain's CDR3 is CSLRENYGYTF.

The V gene is TRBV7-2, the J gene TRBJ1-2; with no DNA, the TCRdb D assignment of TRBD1 cannot be verified. The germline V gene encodes CDR1 SGHTA and CDR2 FQGNSA. The CDR3 extends over 18 amino acids. The CDR3 region is CASRSAGTGLIWHYGYTF.

The genes are TRBV30 and TRBJ1-5. Germline V gene data show CDR1 as GTSNPN and CDR2 as SVGIG (reference sequence). The CDR3 length is 12 residues. The CDR3 sequence: CAWRYSNQPQHF. Full variable domain (outside the CDR3, taken from reference TRBV30 and TRBJ1-5): SQTIHQWPATLVQPVGSPLSLECTVEGTSNPNLYWYRQAAGRGLQLLFYSVGIGQISSEVPQNLSASRPQDRQFILSSKKLLLSDSGFYLCAWRYSNQPQHFGDGTRLSIL.

This chain uses TRBV18 with TRBJ2-1; TCRdb designates TRBD2, a call that cannot be tested without DNA. Germline lookup yields CDR1 KGHSH and CDR2 LQKENI. The CDR3 consists of 16 residues. CDR3 protein: CASSLARTSGDNEQFF.

The rearrangement joins TRBV5-5 to TRBJ2-5; as DNA is missing, the TRBD1 call by TCRdb cannot be tested. The CDR3 loop spans 13 amino acids. Germline V CDR1 and CDR2: SGHKS, YYEKEE (reference sequence). CDR3 residues: CASSFGGKETQYF.

The chain joins TRBV18 to TRBJ2-7; TCRdb calls TRBD1, which cannot be checked without DNA. The CDR3 runs 13 residues. Germline assignment: CDR1 KGHSH and CDR2 LQKENI. The CDR3: CASSLGPLNEQYF.

This rearrangement joins TRBV7-8 to TRBJ1-5; there is no DNA to check the TCRdb D call of TRBD1. The CDR3 is 16 amino acids. The germline V gene has CDR1 SGHVS and CDR2 FQNEAQ. The CDR3 here is CASSLALGTVNQPQHF.

J is TRBJ1-2 and V is TRBV5-1. Germline V lookup: CDR1 SGHRS, CDR2 YFSETQ. This CDR3 contains 13 residues. The CDR3 protein is CASSLAGSSGYTF.

V gene TRBV6-6 combines with J gene TRBJ2-7. The CDR3 loop spans 12 amino acids. The germline V gene encodes CDR1 MNHNY and CDR2 SVGAGI (reference sequence). The CDR3 loop is CASSLHRREQYF.